Sequencing of this T cell receptor (beta chain) was carried out in a study of Ad26.COV2.S vaccination and SARS-CoV-2 variants. Looking at the study overall: The trial was COV1001 and the donor's arm was Ad26.COV2.S. General study results and limits: For non-spike TCRs, breadth in vaccine recipients resembled that in placebo recipients.

CDR3 length: 16 amino acids. CDR1 is SGDLS and CDR2 is YYNGEE in the germline V gene. V was pared by 3 bases and J by 0 bases, with 15 bases between. This clone has a handful of counts. Its antigen is undetermined. Treatment given: 15 to 20 received Ad26.COV2.S at low or high dose, single or two shots; several received placebo; per-sample allocation not given. Sampling took place 63 days after the first vaccine or placebo injection. An Ad26 vector expressing Wuhan-strain SARS-CoV-2 spike constituted the vaccine. Repertoires were generated with immunoSEQ multiplex PCR, while TCRdb's copy carries only in-frame clones and drops some. The sample holds about 460,000 clones, 70% to 90% seen once.

The receptor was derived from a person aged 18-65 years who received the Ad26.COV2.S COVID-19 vaccine or a placebo. The specimen comprised peripheral blood, sampled in a trial of Ad26.COV2.S vaccine versus placebo. The chain combines TRBV9 with TRBJ1-1, with TRBD1 as a possible D gene (5 bases). CDR3 residues: CASSARGIGLNTEAFF. CDR3 DNA sequence: TGTGCCAGCAGCGCCCGGGGGATAGGTCTGAACACTGAAGCTTTCTTT.